This T cell receptor (beta chain) came from a study of CD8 T cells in ankylosing spondylitis. The study's findings and limits: What appeared characteristic of ankylosing spondylitis blood was a TCR beta motif of fewer than ten highly homologous variants. Relatively scarce in peripheral blood, disease-linked clones were CD8+. Disease-linked clones were reportedly significantly enriched in matched ankylosing spondylitis synovial fluid.

There are 12 residues in the CDR3. V lost 6 bases and J lost 3, with 10 bases in between. CDR1 is DFQATT, CDR2 SNEGSKA, per germline (reference sequence). This clonotype was picked up many times. Its matching antigen is unknown. It was by quantitative 5'-RACE with molecular barcodes that TCR beta libraries were made. TCRdb re-called the 5' RACE reads through MiXCR, storing one row per CDR3 protein. The sample records about 320,000 distinct CDR3 sequences, approximately 10% being singletons. The V gene is TRBV20-1, the J gene TRBJ2-3; D not resolved. Material: blood, either unsorted or a sorted T cell fraction (not recorded which). This sequence was found in a female donor with ankylosing spondylitis or in good health (not recorded which). CDR3 coding DNA: TGCAGTGCCCCCCCCGGGACAGATACGCAGTATTTT. This gives the protein CSAPPGTDTQYF.